The 13 T cell receptor beta chains below come from one sample, sequenced in a study of blood T cell repertoires in COVID-19. The data were produced by immunoSEQ multiplex PCR, yet TCRdb's version contains in-frame clones alone and is incomplete. The table shows more than 150,000 clones, with about 86% occurring only once. Sequencing used peripheral blood. All receptors derive from a woman in her 70s with acute or convalescent COVID-19.

This clone showed up just once. V usage is TRBV30 and J usage is TRBJ1-2; TRBD1 matches at 7 bases. The length of the CDR3 is 13 residues. Germline V CDR1 and CDR2: GTSNPN, SVGIG (reference sequence). The V segment lost 2 bases and the J segment 5 bases; nucleotides outside the gene matches: 5. CDR3 nucleotide sequence: TGTGCCTGGAGTTCAGGGGGTTTTTATGGCTACACCTTC. Its protein is CAWSSGGFYGYTF.

The V and J genes are TRBV6-5 and TRBJ2-7; 9 bases fit TRBD1. The CDR3 has 14 amino acids. CDR1 is MNHEY and CDR2 is SVGAGI in the germline V gene. Trimming took 7 bases from V and 6 from J; bases not matched to a gene: 10. The CDR3 DNA sequence: TGTGCCAGCACCAACGAGGGGACAGGGTTCGAGCAGTACTTC. It encodes CASTNEGTGFEQYF.

The chain is built from TRBV18 and TRBJ1-1; D ambiguous. The germline gives CDR1 KGHSH, CDR2 LQKENI. The CDR3 has 13 amino acids. V lost 2 bases and J lost 4, with 8 bases in between. CDR3 sequence reads: CASSPRVGTEAFF. For the CDR3, the DNA is TGTGCCAGCTCACCAAGAGTCGGCACTGAAGCTTTCTTT.

This sequence joins TRBV19 and TRBJ1-5; possible D gene TRBD1, 5 bases. This CDR3 is 15 amino acids long. Trimming pared 2 bases from V and 3 bases from J, leaving 11 bases between. The germline gives CDR1 LNHDA, CDR2 SQIVND (reference sequence). Written as DNA, the CDR3 is TGTGCCAGTAGTATATCGCGGGGCAACAATCAGCCCCAGCATTTT. As protein: CASSISRGNNQPQHF.

V gene TRBV28 combines with J gene TRBJ1-4; D call uncertain. Between the trimmed V and J ends, which lost 8 bases and 3 bases, there was a span of 16 bases. From germline, CDR1 is MDHEN and CDR2 SYDVKM. The CDR3 is 15 amino acids. In nucleotides, the CDR3 is TGTGCCAGCGCCCTCCCGGAGCTGGCTAATGAAAAACTGTTTTTT. It is translated as CASALPELANEKLFF.

The chain carries TRBV12-3 or TRBV12-4 and TRBJ1-2; D unresolved. The CDR3 runs to 11 residues. Deletions cut 6 bases from V and 7 bases from J, with 9 bases between. CDR3 residues: CASSAGLGYTF. The CDR3 DNA reads TGTGCCAGCAGCGCCGGACTTGGCTACACCTTC.

This chain's CDR3 is CAWSAGPGNTIYF. Written as DNA, the CDR3 is TGTGCCTGGAGTGCAGGGCCTGGAAACACCATATATTTT. V gene TRBV30 combines with J gene TRBJ1-3; the D gene is possibly TRBD1 (5 bases). Germline CDR1 reads GTSNPN; CDR2 reads SVGIG (reference sequence). Trimming stripped 1 base from V and 2 bases from J, with 6 bases between. The CDR3 covers 13 residues.

CDR3 protein: CASSDRIRQGRLRVLNSPLHF. The CDR3 DNA reads TGCGCCAGCAGTGACAGAATCCGACAGGGCCGGTTGAGGGTTCTTAATTCACCCCTCCACTTT. The V and J genes are TRBV10-1 and TRBJ1-6, with 7 bases matching TRBD1. The CDR3 is made up of 21 amino acids. Germline CDR1 is WNHNN and CDR2 is SYGVQD (reference sequence). Trimming removed 3 bases from V and 6 bases from J; junction bases left unmatched: 23.

The chain recombines TRBV21-1 with TRBJ1-1; TRBD1 is taken as the D call from the table, unchecked against the DNA. TRBV21-1 is a recognized pseudogene. The CDR3 covers 15 residues. The CDR3 is CASSKGLAGETEAFF. The CDR3 DNA reads as TGTGCCAGCAGCAAAGGTCTGGCAGGGGAGACTGAAGCTTTCTTT.

The chain couples TRBV7-9 to TRBJ2-1, with 7 bases that match TRBD2. V shed 6 bases and J 8 bases; nucleotides not matched to a gene: 16. The V gene's germline CDR1 is SEHNR and CDR2 FQNEAQ (reference sequence). The length of the CDR3 is 16 residues. The CDR3 reads CASSPGSGGRVDEQFF. The CDR3 DNA reads as TGTGCCAGCAGTCCCGGATCGGGCGGGAGAGTCGATGAGCAGTTCTTC. The variable domain in full, with the rest retrieved from reference TRBV7-9 and TRBJ2-1, is DTGVSQNPRHKITKRGQNVTFRCDPISEHNRLYWYRQTLGQGPEFLTYFQNEAQLEKSRLLSDRFSAERPKGSFSTLEIQRTEQGDSAMYLCASSPGSGGRVDEQFFGPGTRLTVL.

The chain combines TRBV5-1 with TRBJ1-3, with 8 nucleotides matching TRBD1. Unmatched junction bases numbered 7, after V lost 0 bases and J lost 2 bases. Germline values: CDR1 SGHRS, CDR2 YFSETQ. This CDR3 region has 17 residues. The CDR3 spells CASSLGGTGGTGNTIYF. Here the CDR3 DNA reads TGCGCCAGCAGCTTGGGAGGTACAGGGGGTACTGGAAACACCATATATTTT.

This chain links TRBV4-3 with TRBJ1-5; D unresolved. The V gene's germline CDR1 is LGHNA and CDR2 YSLEER. V was clipped by 0 bases and J by 0 bases, with 9 bases between them. The CDR3 contains 16 residues. CDR3 bases: TGCGCCAGCAGCCAAGATCGCCAGTATAGCAATCAGCCCCAGCATTTT. This encodes CASSQDRQYSNQPQHF.

This chain connects TRBV4-3 to TRBJ2-3, with 14 bases aligning to TRBD2. The CDR3 spans 16 residues. The ends lost 4 bases at V and 6 bases at J; junction bases unmatched: 6. Looked up from germline, CDR1 is LGHNA and CDR2 is YSLEER. The CDR3 nucleotides read TGCGCCAGCAGCCGAGGACTAGCGGGAGGATCGGATACGCAGTATTTT. It is translated as CASSRGLAGGSDTQYF.